The present TCR beta chain was sequenced within a study of Graves' ophthalmopathy and Graves' hyperthyroidism (dated by TCRdb to 2017 to 2018). About the full investigation: Peripheral blood was collected before any treatment was given, at the time of initial diagnosis. T-cell repertoires of thyroid tissue and blood were compared in about 6 hyperthyroidism patients. In total, 135 blood samples were TCR-sequenced: around 42 ophthalmopathy, approximately 75 hyperthyroidism and approximately 17 hyperthyroidism-to-ophthalmopathy patients. To tell Graves' ophthalmopathy apart from Graves' hyperthyroidism, and to predict which patients would progress to ophthalmopathy, the study relied on TCR beta repertoire signatures. For independent validation, a separate cohort was made up of 18 hyperthyroidism patients plus 17 patients who later progressed from hyperthyroidism to ophthalmopathy. Following sample collection, hyperthyroidism patients were given methimazole at a starting dose of 30 mg daily, and ophthalmopathy patients were given high-dose intravenous methylprednisolone. To explore V-J signatures that distinguish ophthalmopathy from hyperthyroidism, a discovery set of around 100 patients was enrolled, made up of 40 to 45 with ophthalmopathy and fewer than 60 with stable hyperthyroidism. Study-wide conclusions, independent of this receptor: In validation, the model predicted ophthalmopathy progression with over 60% sensitivity and about 73% specificity; some 13 predicted patients were CT-confirmed with GO in a median of around 6.5 months. Among expanded thyroid clonotypes with frequency above 0.001, most also showed up in blood, which suggests that blood repertoires may reflect the thyroid immune response. In cross-validation, the 13-signature model distinguished ophthalmopathy from stable hyperthyroidism with less than 90% sensitivity and about 81% specificity, while in the test set the corresponding values were about 79% and 69%. No statistical method was used to predetermine the sample size, and group allocation was not hidden from the investigators.

For repertoire sequencing, TCR beta CDR3 regions were amplified from RNA transcripts. The first round of RT-PCR was done with HTBI primers and the Qiagen OneStep RT-PCR kit, and was followed by a second round of multiplex PCR, then size selection and purification. The libraries underwent paired-end sequencing with 100 bp reads on an Illumina HiSeq2000. Per the original workflow: SOAPnuke was used to process the reads, throwing out any read that had adapters, had uncalled bases, had a mean Phred below 15, or lacked an exact constant-primer or identifier match. COPE v1.2.5 was used to merge high-quality paired reads. Each unique nucleotide sequence was treated as a clonotype, and MiTCR v1.1 was used to align the clonotypes to the IMGT TRB V, D and J references. The analysis was limited to V-J combinations with a frequency above 0.0001, which together covered 99.2% of repertoires. A TCR clonal expansion and chaos score per V-J combination was defined as the ratio of F50 clonal expansion to chaos observed in the TCRdist matrix. Welch's t-statistics and random forest were used to reduce the features to around 13 V-J combinations, which were then used as input to a naive Bayes classifier. The similarity between thyroid and blood repertoires was quantified using the Morisita-Horn index. In TCRdb, the public reads were trimmed at Q25 with fastp and aligned with MiXCR, with productive beta chains retained. Entries are consolidated by CDR3 protein sequence, retaining the most common genes and DNA. The V and J calls reflect TCRdb's pipeline rather than the authors' work. The sample table contains approximately 45,000 distinct CDR3 sequences; only one count was recorded for 50% of them. The ten largest clones add up to under 30% of the sample.

CDR1 and CDR2, per the germline V gene, are SGHAT and FQNNGV. The junction shows trimming of 9 bases on V and 7 bases on J, plus 25 bases between the germline ends. CDR3 length: 16 amino acids, cysteine to phenylalanine. CDR3 DNA is the only sequence kept; it has 48 bases, read in frame from the first base. This clonotype was detected ten times or more. This receptor's antigen is unknown. The record has no base qualities; no much larger clone is one base away. Patients with ophthalmopathy had moderately to severely active disease, with a Clinical Activity Score of 3 or more, a NOSPECS grade of 4 or more, and a disease duration of less than 3 months. Patients with other autoimmune diseases, uncontrolled infections, pregnancy or lactation were excluded. Diagnosis relied on clinical symptoms, serum thyroxine, TRAb, thyroid ultrasound and orbital computed tomography. PBMCs were isolated from 7.5 to 10 ml of fresh peripheral blood by Ficoll-Paque density gradient centrifugation. Total RNA was extracted using Trizol reagent, and RNA quality was checked on an Agilent 2100 Bioanalyzer.

This clonotype originated in an adult man with Graves' ophthalmopathy. The rearranged chain carries TRBV11-2 and TRBJ2-4, and TRBD1 may be the D gene, going by 6 matching bases. Sample: peripheral blood. The DNA is as follows: TGTGCCAGTAGCAAAGGGATTACAGGGTTGGGGAACATTCAGTACTTC. It is translated as CASSKGITGLGNIQYF.